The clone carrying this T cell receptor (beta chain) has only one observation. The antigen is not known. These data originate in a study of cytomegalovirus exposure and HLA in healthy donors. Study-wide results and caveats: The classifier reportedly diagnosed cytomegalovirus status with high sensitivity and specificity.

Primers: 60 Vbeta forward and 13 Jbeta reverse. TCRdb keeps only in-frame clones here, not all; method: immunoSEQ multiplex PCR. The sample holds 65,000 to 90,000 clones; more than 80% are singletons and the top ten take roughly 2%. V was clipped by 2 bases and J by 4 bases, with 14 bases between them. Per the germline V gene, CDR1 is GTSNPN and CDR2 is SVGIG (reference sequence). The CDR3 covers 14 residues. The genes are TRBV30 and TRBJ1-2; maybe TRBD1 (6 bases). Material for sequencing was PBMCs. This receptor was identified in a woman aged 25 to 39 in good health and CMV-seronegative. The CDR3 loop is CAWSRAGEPYGYTF. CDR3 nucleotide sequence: TGTGCCTGGAGTCGGGCAGGGGAACCCTATGGCTACACCTTC.